The 10 T cell receptor beta chains below were found in one sample sequenced in a study of T cells in women clearing cervical HPV infection. The assay was immunoSEQ multiplex PCR, and TCRdb's table has in-frame clones only and misses some. The listing contains about 16,000 clones. Material for sequencing was blood buffy coat. These receptors all come from a woman aged 18-70 years with a cervical HPV16 infection that either progressed to CIN3+ or cleared (not recorded which).

Concerning this clone: The read terminates 3 residues before the CDR3 end, so the remaining end is supplied by the germline J gene. The chain carries TRBV19 and TRBJ1-3; 9 bases are a match to TRBD1. The CDR3 loop spans 15 amino acids. With V trimmed by 6 bases and J by 3 bases, 6 bases remained unmatched. CDR1 and CDR2 (germline): LNHDA, SQIVND (reference sequence). The sequenced CDR3 bases are TGTGCCAGTAGCACGACAGGGGGGCATGGAAACACC. Amino acids: CASSTTGGHGNT. The complete CDR3 protein is CASSTTGGHGNTIYF.

Comment on this clone: The read terminates 3 residues before the CDR3 end, so the remaining end is supplied by the germline J gene. V and J are TRBV18 and TRBJ2-1; 12 positions agree with TRBD2. J was trimmed by 4 bases and V by 0 bases; bases with no gene match: 7. This CDR3 region has 18 residues. Germline V lookup: CDR1 KGHSH, CDR2 LQKENI. Partial CDR3 DNA: TGTGCCAGCTCACCACCCGGCCCTCTAGCGGGGGGGTACAATGAG. Translation: CASSPPGPLAGGYNE. From start to end, the CDR3 is CASSPPGPLAGGYNEQFF.

Note on this clone: The observed sequence ends 3 residues before the CDR3 terminus, with the missing tail filled in from the germline J gene. This chain connects TRBV9 to TRBJ2-7; D remains ambiguous. The germline V gene has CDR1 SGDLS and CDR2 YYNGEE. CDR3 length: 15 residues. Trimming removed 3 bases at V and 5 bases at J, with 18 bases between. The CDR3 loop is CASSGTTEKGNEQYF. The covered CDR3 bases are TGTGCCAGCAGCGGAACTACGGAGAAAGGTAACGAG.

Points on this clone: The read terminates 3 residues ahead of where the CDR3 ends, so the germline J gene completes it. The chain recombines TRBV19 with TRBJ1-6; 9 positions match TRBD1. Germline CDR1 LNHDA, CDR2 SQIVND (reference sequence). The CDR3 is 15 residues long. V gave up 2 bases and J gave up 8 bases; unmatched junction bases: 4. CDR3 amino acids: CASSINRGLDSPLHF. CDR3 DNA, as far as it was read: TGTGCCAGTAGTATAAACAGGGGGCTGGATTCACCC.

Note on this clone: The CDR3 goes on 3 residues after the read ends, and that part is filled in from the germline J gene. The chain is built from TRBV7-2 and TRBJ2-6, with D perhaps TRBD1 (5 bases). Trimming removed 4 bases from V and 2 bases from J, with 6 bases in between. The CDR3 is 14 amino acids. Germline V gives CDR1 SGHTA, CDR2 FQGNSA. Partial CDR3 DNA: TGTGCCAGCAGCTCAGGGACTGGGGCCAACGTC. Protein sequence: CASSSGTGANV. The CDR3 in its entirety is CASSSGTGANVLTF.

For this clone: The CDR3 end lies 3 residues beyond the end of the read and is filled in from the germline J gene. The chain recombines TRBV28 with TRBJ1-2; D perhaps matches TRBD1 (6 bases). Germline V gene sequence: CDR1 MDHEN, CDR2 SYDVKM. The CDR3 has 14 residues. V was pared by 6 bases and J by 4 bases, with 15 bases between. The DNA read from the CDR3 is TGTGCCAGCAGGACCCTCGGACAGCGCTATGGC. Protein product: CASRTLGQRYG. In full, the CDR3 is CASRTLGQRYGYTF.

Concerning this clone itself: The read ends 3 residues early relative to the CDR3; the germline J gene fills the gap. V usage is TRBV4-1 and J usage is TRBJ2-3; TRBD2 might be the D (6 bases). This CDR3 is 15 amino acids long. The ends were cut back, 0 bases at V and 4 bases at J, with 11 bases in the middle. Germline V gene lookup returns CDR1 MGHRA and CDR2 YSYEKL. The covered CDR3 bases are TGCGCCAGCAGCCAAGAGGATGGAGGGGCAGATACG. Its translation: CASSQEDGGADT. In full, the CDR3 is CASSQEDGGADTQYF.

In regard to this clone: The CDR3 end lies 3 residues beyond the end of the read and is filled in from the germline J gene. This chain joins TRBV29-1 and TRBJ1-2; maybe TRBD1 (5 bases). Germline assignment: CDR1 SQVTM and CDR2 ANQGSEA. Trimming pared 4 bases from V and 6 bases from J, leaving 6 bases between. The CDR3 is 10 amino acids. The covered CDR3 bases are TGCAGCGTTGTCAGGGATGGC. It yields the protein CSVVRDG. In full, the CDR3 is CSVVRDGYTF.

Worth noting for this clone: The read falls 3 residues short of the CDR3 end, and the missing part is taken from the germline J gene. J is TRBJ2-5 and V is TRBV7-9; possible D gene TRBD1, 6 bases. The CDR3 runs 14 residues. V lost 5 bases and J 2 bases, leaving 12 bases between the germline ends. Per germline, CDR1 SEHNR and CDR2 FQNEAQ (reference sequence). The part of the CDR3 DNA that was read is TGTGCCAGCAGCCCACGGACAGAACAAGAGACC. The encoded protein is CASSPRTEQET. The entire CDR3 protein is CASSPRTEQETQYF.

To note about this clone: Read data end 3 residues before the CDR3 end; the end is taken from the germline J gene. This chain connects TRBV19 to TRBJ2-3; 7 nucleotides align to TRBD2. The CDR3 spans 13 residues. Germline assignment: CDR1 LNHDA and CDR2 SQIVND (reference sequence). CDR3 bases read: TGTGCCAGTAGTATGGTGCGGGGGAACTCG. Translating gives CASSMVRGNS. The entire CDR3 protein is CASSMVRGNSQYF.